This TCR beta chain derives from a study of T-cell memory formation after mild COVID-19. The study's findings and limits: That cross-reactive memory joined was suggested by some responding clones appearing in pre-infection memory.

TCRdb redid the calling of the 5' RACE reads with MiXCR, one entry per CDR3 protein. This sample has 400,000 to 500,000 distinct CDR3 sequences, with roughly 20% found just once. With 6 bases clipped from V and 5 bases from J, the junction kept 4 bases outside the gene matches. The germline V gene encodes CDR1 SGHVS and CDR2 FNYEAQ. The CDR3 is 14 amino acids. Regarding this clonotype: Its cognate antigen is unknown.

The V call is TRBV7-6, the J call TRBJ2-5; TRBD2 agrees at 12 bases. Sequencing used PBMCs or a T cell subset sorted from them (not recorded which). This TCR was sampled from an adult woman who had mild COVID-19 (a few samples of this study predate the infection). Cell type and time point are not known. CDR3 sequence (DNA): TGTGCCAGCAGTTCTAGCGGGAGGGTCGAGACCCAGTACTTC. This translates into CASSSSGRVETQYF.